Each of the 15 T cell receptor beta chains below was sequenced from the same sample in a study of blood T cell dynamics during melanoma immunotherapy. The time point denotes: pre-treatment baseline. Repertoires were generated with immunoSEQ multiplex PCR, while TCRdb's copy carries only in-frame clones and drops some. The table lists several thousand clones, roughly 91% of them singletons. This specimen consisted of cell-free DNA from blood, obtained from a patient treated with checkpoint blockade. These receptors were obtained from a human donor with melanoma.

V usage is TRBV2 and J usage is TRBJ2-3; no clear D. Trimming stripped 4 bases from V and 5 bases from J, with 10 bases between. CDR1 SNHLY and CDR2 FYNNEI come from the germline V gene. The CDR3 length is 13 residues. The CDR3 coding sequence is TGTGCCAGCAGTGTGGTACCGCGAGATACGCAGTATTTT. Encoded protein: CASSVVPRDTQYF.

J is TRBJ2-7 and V is TRBV5-1; 8 positions match TRBD2. Germline V gives CDR1 SGHRS, CDR2 YFSETQ. CDR3 size: 15 residues. Germline trimming cut 2 bases from V and 5 bases from J; bases unmatched to any gene: 9. CDR3 sequence (DNA): TGCGCCAGCAGCTTTAACGGGAGGGTAATGGACGAGCAGTACTTC. This gives the protein CASSFNGRVMDEQYF. The entire variable domain, with the rest obtained from reference TRBV5-1 and TRBJ2-7, is as follows: KAGVTQTPRYLIKTRGQQVTLSCSPISGHRSVSWYQQTPGQGLQFLFEYFSETQRNKGNFPGRFSGRQFSNSRSEMNVSTLELGDSALYLCASSFNGRVMDEQYFGPGTRLTVT.

The chain joins TRBV4-1 to TRBJ2-7, with D unresolved. The CDR3 loop spans 10 amino acids. V was shortened by 5 bases and J by 7 bases, with 6 bases between the two germline ends. The V gene's germline CDR1 is MGHRA and CDR2 YSYEKL. This CDR3 is CASSTREQYF. CDR3 in DNA: TGCGCCAGCAGCACTCGTGAGCAGTACTTC.

This chain joins TRBV10-3 and TRBJ1-2, with TRBD1 matching 9 bases. With V trimmed by 2 bases and J by 8 bases, 6 bases remained unmatched. The CDR3 extends over 14 amino acids. Per germline, CDR1 ENHRY and CDR2 SYGVKD. The CDR3 here is CAISEERTGDGYTF. The CDR3 DNA sequence: TGTGCCATCAGTGAGGAACGGACAGGGGACGGCTACACCTTC.

This clone was picked up a small number of times. This chain connects TRBV9 to TRBJ1-1; D not resolved. Germline V lookup: CDR1 SGDLS, CDR2 YYNGEE. The germline V and J ends were trimmed by 0 bases and 2 bases, with 5 bases remaining between them. CDR3 length: 13 amino acids. CDR3 sequence reads: CASSVDVNTEAFF. CDR3 DNA sequence: TGTGCCAGCAGCGTAGATGTTAACACTGAAGCTTTCTTT.

The chain employs TRBV28 and TRBJ2-7; the D is unclear. Germline V CDR1 and CDR2: MDHEN, SYDVKM. V was clipped by 3 bases and J by 0 bases, with 12 bases between them. CDR3 length: 15 residues. The CDR3 protein is CASSFPQPSSYEQYF. CDR3 coding DNA: TGTGCCAGCAGTTTTCCTCAGCCGAGCTCCTACGAGCAGTACTTC.

The V gene is TRBV2, the J gene TRBJ2-3, with 10 nucleotides matching TRBD2. The germline CDR1 and CDR2 sequences are SNHLY and FYNNEI. The CDR3 is made up of 16 amino acids. V gave up 4 bases and J gave up 6 bases; unmatched junction bases: 10. In DNA, the CDR3 is TGTGCCAGCAGTGGTACAATGAGCGGGAGGGTTGATACGCAGTATTTT. Protein sequence: CASSGTMSGRVDTQYF.

The chain combines TRBV11-2 with TRBJ2-1; 11 bases map to TRBD2. The V gene's germline CDR1 is SGHAT and CDR2 FQNNGV. The CDR3 runs 14 residues. J was trimmed by 8 bases and V by 6 bases; bases with no gene match: 6. CDR3 protein: CASSRLAGIYEQFF. CDR3 bases: TGTGCCAGCAGTAGACTAGCGGGAATCTATGAGCAGTTCTTC.

The chain employs TRBV9 and TRBJ1-4, with a tentative D call TRBD1 (6 bases). Germline V gives CDR1 SGDLS, CDR2 YYNGEE. This CDR3 is 14 amino acids long. The V and J ends lost 3 bases and 8 bases respectively, with 14 bases between them. CDR3: CASSGGLGEEKLFF. CDR3 nucleotides: TGTGCCAGCAGCGGGGGGCTAGGGGAAGAAAAACTGTTTTTT.

The J gene is TRBJ2-2, the V gene TRBV28, with D possibly being TRBD1 or TRBD2 (7 bases each). The CDR3 sequence is 13 residues long. From germline, CDR1 is MDHEN and CDR2 SYDVKM. Trimming stripped 10 bases from V and 5 bases from J, with 14 bases between. Written as DNA, the CDR3 is TGTGCCACCCAGGGGGGAGGGACCGGGGAGCTGTTTTTT. Protein product: CATQGGGTGELFF.

V gene TRBV5-6 combines with J gene TRBJ2-7; unclear D gene. This CDR3 has 14 amino acids. Trimming took off 3 bases at V and 1 base at J, with 11 bases between the two ends. Germline CDR1 SGHDT, CDR2 YYEEEE. CDR3 amino acids: CASSSRTVSYEQYF. DNA for the CDR3: TGTGCCAGCAGCTCCCGGACGGTATCCTACGAGCAGTACTTC.

V is TRBV6-5 and J is TRBJ2-3, with D hard to call. With 2 bases removed from V and 2 bases from J, the gap between germline ends came to 5 bases. The CDR3 consists of 13 residues. In germline, CDR1 is MNHEY, CDR2 SVGAGI. CDR3: CASSYAVTDTQYF. The CDR3 DNA reads as TGTGCCAGCAGTTACGCAGTCACAGATACGCAGTATTTT.

The CDR3 sequence is CASSLLGDRSQNSPLHF. As DNA, the CDR3 is TGTGCCAGCAGCCTGCTCGGGGACAGATCACAAAATTCACCCCTCCACTTT. This chain uses TRBV7-2 with TRBJ1-6; 7 bases are shared with TRBD1. The CDR3 has 17 residues. V lost 5 bases, J lost 7 bases, and 14 bases stayed unmatched. Germline V gives CDR1 SGHTA, CDR2 FQGNSA. The full variable domain, with the rest looked up from reference TRBV7-2 and TRBJ1-6, is GAGVSQSPSNKVTEKGKDVELRCDPISGHTALYWYRQSLGQGLEFLIYFQGNSAPDKSGLPSDRFSAERTGGSVSTLTIQRTQQEDSAVYLCASSLLGDRSQNSPLHFGNGTRLTVT.

The V gene is TRBV27, the J gene TRBJ2-1; either TRBD1 or TRBD2 may supply D (5 bases each). From germline, CDR1 is MNHEY and CDR2 SMNVEV (reference sequence). The V and J ends lost 6 bases and 7 bases respectively, with 19 bases between them. CDR3 size: 15 residues. The CDR3, as DNA: TGTGCCAGCAGCCCCGAGGGGCGGGCCCGGAATGAGCAGTTCTTC. This gives the protein CASSPEGRARNEQFF.

This chain connects TRBV19 to TRBJ2-3; D is perhaps TRBD2 (7 bases). V shed 4 bases and J shed 2 bases, with 13 bases lying between them. Germline loops: CDR1 LNHDA, CDR2 SQIVND (reference sequence). The CDR3 spans 15 residues. The CDR3 loop is CASSRGGQNTDTQYF. The CDR3 DNA follows: TGTGCCAGTAGTAGGGGGGGACAAAACACAGATACGCAGTATTTT.